This TCR beta chain came from a study of T cells in localized non-small cell lung cancer (dated by TCRdb to about 2020). Turning to the overall study: The study examined T cell repertoires in 200 to 250 patients with early-stage NSCLC and compared tumors with uninvolved tumor-adjacent lungs. Of the NSCLC patients, over 120 were male and roughly 110 were female, and the mean age was around 70 years. The cohort consisted of approximately 240 treatment-naive NSCLC patients whose localized lung tumors had been resected. Summary of the overall study and its limitations: The highest T cell clonality was observed in uninvolved tumor-adjacent lung, where clonality exceeded that of tumor, suggesting that antigenic responses were more focused in uninvolved tumor-adjacent lung. Of the top 100 tumor clones, a median of approximately 60 were detected in paired uninvolved adjacent lung; some 28 were also among that lung's top 100. Longer overall survival was associated with higher blood T cell density, whereas shorter survival was associated with higher adjacent-lung clonality. Multi-region tumor sequencing was not performed, so intratumor heterogeneity could not be excluded. Because the study design was exploratory, TCR variables were selected using unadjusted p-values without false-discovery rate correction.

Trimming takes 2 bases off V and 7 bases off J; junction bases not matched to a gene: 4. Counted from cysteine to phenylalanine, this CDR3 has 14 amino acids. The entry retains the CDR3 DNA only, 42 bases that are in frame from base 1. CDR1 MNHNY and CDR2 SVGAGI were looked up in the germline V gene (reference sequence). At diagnosis, tumor, uninvolved tumor-adjacent lung and peripheral blood were collected and then preserved as a mix of FFPE and fresh-frozen material. Blood samples were analyzed as peripheral blood mononuclear cells for TCR repertoire profiling. Notes on this clone: This clone's antigen is unknown. Base qualities are not at hand, and no much larger clone is one base apart.

The immunoSEQ Assay was used to sequence TCR beta CDR3 regions from DNA. Under the source paper's analysis protocol: T cell density was computed as TCR beta template counts normalized to usable DNA estimated by amplifying housekeeping genes. Richness was estimated using the preseqR package, with extrapolation to 400,000 templates for PBMC samples and to 120,000 templates for tissue samples. Clonality was calculated as one minus Pielou's evenness. Tissue-enriched TCRs were identified through differential abundance testing performed on productive amino-acid clonotypes, with a minimum total count of 5 and an alpha of 0.1. The Jaccard Index and the Morisita Overlap Index were used to quantify repertoire overlap between compartments. TCR beta CDR3s were clustered by GLIPH together with public tetramer-defined viral CDR3s, and at least three viral sequences plus V-gene enrichment were required for viral motifs. The immuneACCESS repertoire file appears here via TCRdb, limited to in-frame rearrangements. These files lack a portion of the clones; in checked studies, under half of the deficit traces to unresolved V genes, and the cause of the others is not known. V and J calls and clone size are given by that table; D and trimming were obtained from the DNA. The sample table contains 5,400 or so clones; only one count was recorded for around 84% of them. The ten largest clonotypes hold around 9.2% of the sample.

The chain is encoded by TRBV6-6 joined to TRBJ1-4, with 7 middle bases fitting TRBD1. The sequence came from a woman aged 35 to 75 with stage II lung adenocarcinoma. The sample in question was PBMCs, obtained before any cancer treatment. The CDR3 reads as follows: CASSYIGGFEKLFF. The base sequence is TGTGCCAGCAGTTACATAGGGGGCTTTGAAAAACTGTTTTTT.